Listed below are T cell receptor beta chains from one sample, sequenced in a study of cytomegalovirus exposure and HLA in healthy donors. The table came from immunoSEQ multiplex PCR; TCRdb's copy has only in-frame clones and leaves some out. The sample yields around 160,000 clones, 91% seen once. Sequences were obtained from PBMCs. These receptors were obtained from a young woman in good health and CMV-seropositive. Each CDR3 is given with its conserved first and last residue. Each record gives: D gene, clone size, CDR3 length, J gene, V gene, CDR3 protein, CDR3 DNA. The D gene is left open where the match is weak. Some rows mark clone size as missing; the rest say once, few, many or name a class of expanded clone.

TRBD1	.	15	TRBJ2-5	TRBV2	CASRPTGSIQETQYF	TGTGCCAGCAGGCCGACAGGGTCAATCCAAGAGACCCAGTACTTC
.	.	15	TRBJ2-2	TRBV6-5	CASSAGGPATGELFF	TGTGCCAGCTCCGCCGGGGGGCCGGCCACCGGGGAGCTGTTTTTT
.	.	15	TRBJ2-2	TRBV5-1	CASSLATGNTGELFF	TGCGCCAGCAGCTTGGCTACAGGGAACACCGGGGAGCTGTTTTTT
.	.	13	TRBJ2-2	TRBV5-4	CASSPGDTGELFF	TGTGCCAGCAGCCCCGGGGACACCGGGGAGCTGTTTTTT
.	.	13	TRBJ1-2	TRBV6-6	CASSFGNGDGYTF	TGTGCCAGCAGTTTCGGGAACGGGGATGGCTACACCTTC
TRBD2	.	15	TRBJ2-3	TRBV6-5	CASSYGTTRTDTQYF	TGTGCCAGCAGTTACGGGACTACCCGCACAGATACGCAGTATTTT
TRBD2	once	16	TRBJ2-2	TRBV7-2	CASSPSGGALTGELFF	TGTGCCAGCAGCCCTAGCGGGGGGGCACTAACCGGGGAGCTGTTTTTT
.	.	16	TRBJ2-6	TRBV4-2	CASSQYRVSGANVLTF	TGTGCCAGCAGCCAATACAGGGTTTCTGGGGCCAACGTCCTGACTTTC
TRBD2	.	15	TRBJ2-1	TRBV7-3	CASSLTGTRYNEQFF	TGTGCCAGCAGCCTCACCGGGACTAGATACAATGAGCAGTTCTTC
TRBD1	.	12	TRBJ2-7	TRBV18	CASSQTGDEQYF	TGTGCCAGCTCGCAAACAGGGGACGAGCAGTACTTC